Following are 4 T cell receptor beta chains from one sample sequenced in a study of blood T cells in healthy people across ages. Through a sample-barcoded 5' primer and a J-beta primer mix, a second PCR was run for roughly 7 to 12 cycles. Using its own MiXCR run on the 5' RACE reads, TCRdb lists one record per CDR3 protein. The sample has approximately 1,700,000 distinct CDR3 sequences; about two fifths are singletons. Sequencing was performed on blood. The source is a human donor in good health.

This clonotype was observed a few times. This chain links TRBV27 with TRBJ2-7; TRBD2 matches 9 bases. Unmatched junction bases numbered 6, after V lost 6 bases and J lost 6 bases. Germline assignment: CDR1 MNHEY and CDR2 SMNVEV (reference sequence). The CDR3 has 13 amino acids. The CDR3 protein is CASRLAGAGEQYF. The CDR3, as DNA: TGTGCCAGCAGATTAGCGGGGGCGGGCGAGCAGTACTTC.

CDR3 in amino acids: CASSGSRVNTEAFF. CDR3 in DNA: TGTGCCAGCAGTGGGTCTCGGGTGAACACTGAAGCTTTCTTT. The rearrangement links TRBV2 to TRBJ1-1; D is undetermined. Trimming cost V 4 bases and J 0 bases, with 9 bases left between them. Germline CDR1 is SNHLY and CDR2 is FYNNEI. CDR3 length equals 14 residues.

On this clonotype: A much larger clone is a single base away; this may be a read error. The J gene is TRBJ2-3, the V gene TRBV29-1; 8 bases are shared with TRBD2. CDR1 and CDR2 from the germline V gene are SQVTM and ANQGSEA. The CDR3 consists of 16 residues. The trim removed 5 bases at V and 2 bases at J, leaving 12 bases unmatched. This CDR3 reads CSVLSGGSRDTDTQYF. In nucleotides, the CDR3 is TGCAGCGTTCTCAGCGGGGGATCTCGTGACACAGATACGCAGTATTTT.

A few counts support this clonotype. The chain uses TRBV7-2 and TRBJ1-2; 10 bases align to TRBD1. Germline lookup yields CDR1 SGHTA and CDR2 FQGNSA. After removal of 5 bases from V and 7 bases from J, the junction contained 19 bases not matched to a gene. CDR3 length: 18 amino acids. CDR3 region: CASSTLRDRGFDYIGYTF. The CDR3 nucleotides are TGTGCCAGCAGCACGCTCCGGGACAGGGGCTTCGATTACATTGGCTACACCTTC. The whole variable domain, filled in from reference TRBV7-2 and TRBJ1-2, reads GAGVSQSPSNKVTEKGKDVELRCDPISGHTALYWYRQSLGQGLEFLIYFQGNSAPDKSGLPSDRFSAERTGGSVSTLTIQRTQQEDSAVYLCASSTLRDRGFDYIGYTFGSGTRLTVV.